This T cell receptor beta chain was captured in a study of identical twins. From the 5' RACE reads, TCRdb called clonotypes with MiXCR, one entry per CDR3 protein. The repertoire holds under 1 million distinct CDR3 sequences, 9% to 15% seen once, with around 1.5% in the top ten. The ends were cut back, 0 bases at V and 8 bases at J, with 11 bases in the middle. This CDR3 is built from 14 residues. This clonotype occurred many times. Antigen: not known. Regarding the study as a whole: Models predicted less out-of-frame TCR alpha sharing in monozygotic twins than was found.

The same specimen was also included in a second study, on yellow fever vaccine responses in identical twins. From that paper: Twins' vaccine T cell response reportedly gave the appearance of partial convergence and partial personalization.

The sequencing input was PBMCs. The TCR sequence derives from a young woman in good health. This chain connects TRBV12-3 or TRBV12-4 to TRBJ2-1; no clear D. Written as DNA, the CDR3 is TGTGCCAGCAGTTTAGCGCGTGGTTTAGATGAGCAGTTCTTC. Translating gives CASSLARGLDEQFF.